One and the same sample provided the 2 T cell receptor beta chains below, sequenced in a study of shared clonotypes between healthy human individuals. Assay used: immunoSEQ multiplex PCR; TCRdb lists only in-frame clones, some missing. The repertoire holds 500,000 to 700,000 clones, with 85% to 95% as singletons. The naive CD8 fraction comprised CD45RO-negative cells positively selected for CCR7 and excluded terminally differentiated effector memory CD45RA+ cells. Sample: naive CD8+ T cells sorted from blood. The origin of the receptors is a young woman in good health.

The J gene is TRBJ2-7, the V gene TRBV19; D is possibly TRBD1 (6 bases). Germline assignment: CDR1 LNHDA and CDR2 SQIVND (reference sequence). V shed 5 bases and J shed 4 bases, with 15 bases lying between them. The length of the CDR3 is 14 residues. The CDR3 bases are TGTGCCAGTAGTTTTCGGGACACTGGGTACGAGCAGTACTTC. It encodes CASSFRDTGYEQYF.

In the case of this clone: Relative to the germline gene, one junction end is altered; a read error may explain this. The gene calls are TRBV4-2 and TRBJ2-7; no definite D call. The CDR3 spans 14 residues. The germline V gene encodes CDR1 LGHNA and CDR2 YNFKEQ. The CDR3, as DNA: TGTGCCAGCAGCCAAGTCGGGCAATCTGGGCTCTCGCACTTC. Amino acid sequence: CASSQVGQSGLSHF.